This TCR beta chain was sequenced for a study of shared clonotypes between healthy human individuals. Study-wide context: In total, the donors were a couple of women and a few men aged 18 to 49. Three plates were used per donor for CD4 naive, three for CD4 memory, two for CD8 naive and one for CD8 memory.

Germline V gene lookup returns CDR1 MNHEY and CDR2 SVGAGI. The germline V and J ends were trimmed by 6 bases and 1 base, with 11 bases remaining between them. The CDR3 has 14 residues. TCRdb's copy holds only in-frame clones and misses some; the assay was immunoSEQ multiplex PCR. The sample shows more than 550,000 clones, less than 95% of them seen only once. Researchers reported that CD8 memory united CD45RO+ cells with CCR7-negative CD45RA+ TemRA cells. The origin of this receptor is a man aged 18 to 29 in good health. Some clones in this sample may be carry-over from other donors' samples. Sequencing input: memory CD8+ T cells from PBMCs. Documented subset: CD45RO+ cells pooled with CCR7-negative TemRA cells. This rearrangement joins TRBV6-5 to TRBJ2-3, with D possibly matching TRBD2 (6 bases). The CDR3 DNA reads as TGTGCCAGCAGCTTGGAGGGCGGCACAGATACGCAGTATTTT. Translating it yields CASSLEGGTDTQYF.